These 9 T cell receptor beta chains were sequenced from one sample in a study of T and B cells in COVID-19 patients. Multiplex PCR with BIOMED2 TRB-A/B primer pools amplified TRB rearrangements. TCRdb passed the multiplex PCR reads through MiXCR, listing each CDR3 protein once. The sample contains 15,000 to 20,000 distinct CDR3 sequences, 30% to 45% of which appear only once. Each TRB amplification used about 250-550 ng of genomic DNA from blood. The sequenced sample consisted of blood. All receptors come from a human donor with active COVID-19.

This clonotype was detected a few times. The chain has TRBV19 and TRBJ1-5, with unresolved D. V dropped 11 bases and J dropped 4 bases, with 12 bases sitting between them. The CDR3 runs 12 residues. Germline V gene sequence: CDR1 LNHDA, CDR2 SQIVND (reference sequence). The CDR3: CAARRGNQPQHF. CDR3 sequence (DNA): TGTGCCGCCCGCCGGGGAAATCAGCCCCAGCATTTT.

This clonotype occurred a few times. The chain combines TRBV20-1 with TRBJ2-5, with 8 bases fitting TRBD2. CDR1 is DFQATT and CDR2 is SNEGSKA in the germline V gene (reference sequence). This CDR3 has 15 amino acids. V lost 4 bases and J lost 4; bases outside the gene matches: 11. The CDR3 here is CSANLRWAGGETQYF. CDR3 bases: TGCAGTGCTAACCTAAGGTGGGCGGGGGGAGAGACCCAGTACTTC.

This clonotype turned up a few times. This CDR3 reads CASSNLRSGTGYTEAFF. The CDR3 DNA sequence: TGTGCCAGTAGTAATCTCCGATCCGGGACAGGGTATACTGAAGCTTTCTTT. V and J are TRBV19 and TRBJ1-1, with TRBD1 matching over 9 bases. This CDR3 contains 17 residues. CDR1 and CDR2 (germline): LNHDA, SQIVND (reference sequence). The V and J ends lost 4 bases and 5 bases, in that order; junction bases with no gene match: 14.

V usage is TRBV27 and J usage is TRBJ1-1; D not certain. Trimming stripped 7 bases from V and 3 bases from J, with 9 bases between. The CDR3 has 12 residues. The V gene's germline CDR1 is MNHEY and CDR2 SMNVEV (reference sequence). The DNA for the CDR3 is TGTGCCAGCATTGGATGGGACACTGAAGCTTTCTTT. Translated, it gives CASIGWDTEAFF.

This chain uses TRBV29-1 with TRBJ1-1; D might be TRBD1 (6 bases). CDR1 and CDR2 from the germline V gene are SQVTM and ANQGSEA. The CDR3 is 15 residues long. V was cut by 7 bases and J by 0 bases, with 18 bases left in between. CDR3 in DNA: TGCAGCGCCCGGGGGGACAACCTCATGAACACTGAAGCTTTCTTT. This encodes CSARGDNLMNTEAFF.

The chain is built from TRBV4-2 and TRBJ2-6; maybe TRBD2 (6 bases). The germline V gene encodes CDR1 LGHNA and CDR2 YNFKEQ. V was cut by 0 bases and J by 1 base, with 7 bases left in between. The CDR3 is 16 residues long. The CDR3 loop reads CASSQEEGSGANVLTF. CDR3 sequence (DNA): TGTGCCAGCAGCCAAGAGGAGGGGTCTGGGGCCAACGTCCTGACTTTC.

The chain has TRBV6-2 or TRBV6-3 and TRBJ2-5, with unresolved D. Germline V gene sequence: CDR1 MNHEY, CDR2 SVGEGT. Trimming pared 2 bases from V and 2 bases from J, leaving 9 bases between. The CDR3 has 14 residues. The CDR3 DNA follows: TGTGCCAGCAGTTACCGGGCTGTGCAAGAGACCCAGTACTTC. This gives the protein CASSYRAVQETQYF.

This clonotype was seen a few times. The genes are TRBV6-2 or TRBV6-3 and TRBJ2-5, with 10 bases that match TRBD1. J gave up 7 bases and V 0 bases, and 8 bases lay outside the gene matches. Germline V gene lookup returns CDR1 MNHEY and CDR2 SVGEGT. CDR3 length: 16 amino acids. The CDR3 DNA reads as TGTGCCAGCAGTTACTCTCCGGGACAGGGGTTAGGGACCCAGTACTTC. Translation: CASSYSPGQGLGTQYF.

The gene calls are TRBV20-1 and TRBJ2-7, with TRBD2 as a possible D gene (6 bases). CDR1 and CDR2 (germline): DFQATT, SNEGSKA (reference sequence). This CDR3 is 11 amino acids long. The CDR3 nucleotides are TGCAGTGCTAAATTTTCAGGGAGGCTCACCGTC. The encoded protein is CSAKFSGRLTV.